Here is one T cell receptor (beta chain) with its context. Its specific antigen is unknown. Base qualities are not provided; no much larger clone lies one nucleotide away. This entry comes from a study of response to subunit inactivated influenza vaccine (dated by TCRdb to the late 2010s). Notes on the research overall: Deep quantitative profiling of the T cell receptor repertoire was used in the study to follow responses to a trivalent subunit inactivated influenza vaccine. Beyond this particular receptor, the publication reports: The authors suggested that each seasonal influenza vaccination may recruit only a limited number of new T cells.

After removal of 5 bases from V and 2 bases from J, the junction retains 4 bases not matched to a gene. Based on the germline V gene, the CDR1 and CDR2 sequences are SGHVS and FQNEAQ. Including cysteine and phenylalanine, the CDR3 has 14 amino acids. Of all the DNA, just the CDR3 is kept, 42 bases in frame from base 1. Library preparation used RT-PCR. The instrument given in TCRdb is Illumina HiSeq 2500. TCRdb reanalyzed the raw reads on its own, using fastp at Q25 for trimming and MiXCR for clone calling, and kept in-frame beta chains. Rows are combined by CDR3 protein, so each entry shows the most common genes and DNA. For this sample there are approximately 520,000 distinct CDR3 sequences; approximately 17% appear just once. The ten largest clones capture 3% of the sample.

The V gene is TRBV7-8 and the J gene is TRBJ2-3; TRBD2 lines up with 7 middle nucleotides. This TCR derives from a man aged 50 to 69 who received an inactivated influenza vaccine. Donor details come from another sample of the same person, matched by shared clones. The sample consisted of CD4+ T cells sorted from PBMCs, taken roughly 24 months after vaccination. CDR3 reads: CASSVGTITDTQYF. The nucleotide sequence reads TGTGCCAGCAGCGTCGGGACTATCACAGATACGCAGTATTTT.